The clone carrying this TCR beta chain was seen only a few times. Its antigen is unidentified. This entry belongs to a study of CD8+CD57+ T cells in acquired aplastic anemia. Study details: Average DNA yield from sorted CD4+ and CD8+ cells was about 3.2 ug. Whole-study results and caveats: Roughly 31 CD8+ CDR3 sequences occurred in both the patients and the controls.

Flow cytometry had shown expanded CD8+CD57+ cells in the patients chosen for sequencing. Germline CDR1 reads GTSNPN; CDR2 reads SVGIG (reference sequence). After removal of 2 bases from V and 3 bases from J, the junction contained 4 bases not matched to a gene. CDR3 length: 14 residues. TCR beta VDJ and CDR3 profiling used genomic DNA as template. TCRdb called the reads again in MiXCR, with one record for every CDR3 protein. The repertoire holds roughly 250,000 distinct CDR3 sequences, with 47% as singletons. This clonotype was obtained from a human donor with aplastic anemia. The specimen sequenced was sorted CD4+, CD8+, or CD8+CD57+ T cells (not recorded which) from PBMCs. The chain is built from TRBV30 and TRBJ2-1; 7 positions match TRBD1. The CDR3 is CAWSRDRLYNEQFF. CDR3 coding DNA: TGTGCCTGGAGTAGGGACAGACTCTACAATGAGCAGTTCTTC.